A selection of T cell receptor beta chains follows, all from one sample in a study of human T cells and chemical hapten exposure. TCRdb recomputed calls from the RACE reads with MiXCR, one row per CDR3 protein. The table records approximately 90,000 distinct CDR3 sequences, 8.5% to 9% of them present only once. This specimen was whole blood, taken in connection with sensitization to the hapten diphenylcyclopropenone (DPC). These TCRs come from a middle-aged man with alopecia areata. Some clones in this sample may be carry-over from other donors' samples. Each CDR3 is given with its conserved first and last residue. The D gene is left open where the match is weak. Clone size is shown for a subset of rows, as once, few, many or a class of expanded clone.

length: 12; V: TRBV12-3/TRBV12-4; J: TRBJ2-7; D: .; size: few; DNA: TGTGCCAGCAGTCCAGCTGGGTACGAGCAGTACTTC; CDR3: CASSPAGYEQYF
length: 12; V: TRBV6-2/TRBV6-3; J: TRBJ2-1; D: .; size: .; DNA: TGTGCCAGCAGAGAAGACGTAAATGAGCAGTTCTTC; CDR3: CASREDVNEQFF
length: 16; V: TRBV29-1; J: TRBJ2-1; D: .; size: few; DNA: TGCAGCGTTGGGGGGACTTCCATTTCTAACCACAATGAGCAGTTCTTC; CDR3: CSVGGTSISNHNEQFF
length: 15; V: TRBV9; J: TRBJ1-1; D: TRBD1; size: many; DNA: TGTGCCAGCAGCGTAGGGGGACAGGGAGGTACTGAAGCTTTCTTT; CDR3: CASSVGGQGGTEAFF
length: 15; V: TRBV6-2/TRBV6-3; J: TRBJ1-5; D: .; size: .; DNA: TGTGCCAGCAGTTATGCGGGGGGCAGCAATCAGCCCCAGCATTTT; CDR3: CASSYAGGSNQPQHF
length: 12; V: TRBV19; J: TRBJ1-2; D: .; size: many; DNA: TGTGCCAGTAGTATTCCCGGACGTGGCTACACCTTC; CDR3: CASSIPGRGYTF
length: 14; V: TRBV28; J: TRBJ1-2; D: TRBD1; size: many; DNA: TGTGCCAGCAGTTACCTTGGACAGGTCTATGGCTACACCTTC; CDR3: CASSYLGQVYGYTF
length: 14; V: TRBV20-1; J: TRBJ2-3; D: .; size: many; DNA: TGCAGTGCTAGAGATCACTATGACACAGATACGCAGTATTTT; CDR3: CSARDHYDTDTQYF
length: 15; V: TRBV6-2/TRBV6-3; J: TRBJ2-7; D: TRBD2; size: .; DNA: TGTGCCAGCAGGCGAGGGGACTATTATGGGCTCGAGCAGTACTTC; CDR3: CASRRGDYYGLEQYF
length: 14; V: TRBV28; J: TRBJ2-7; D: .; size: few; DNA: TGTGCCAGCAGGGGCCGAGGAGAGGGGTACGAGCAGTACTTC; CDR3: CASRGRGEGYEQYF
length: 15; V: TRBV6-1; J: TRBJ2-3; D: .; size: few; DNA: TGTGCCAGCAGTGAAGACCTAGCTACCACAGATACGCAGTATTTT; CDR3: CASSEDLATTDTQYF
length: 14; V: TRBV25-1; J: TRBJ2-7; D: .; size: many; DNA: TGTGCCAGCAGTGTAGGTCCTAGTGTCTACGAGCAGTACTTC; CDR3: CASSVGPSVYEQYF
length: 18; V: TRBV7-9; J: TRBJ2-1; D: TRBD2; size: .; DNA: TGTGCCAGCAGCTTACCCCCTCGACTAGCGGGACTTTACAATGAGCAGTTCTTC; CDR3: CASSLPPRLAGLYNEQFF
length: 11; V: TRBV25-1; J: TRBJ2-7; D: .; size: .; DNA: TGTGCCAGCAGTGAAACCTACGAGCAGTACTTC; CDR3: CASSETYEQYF
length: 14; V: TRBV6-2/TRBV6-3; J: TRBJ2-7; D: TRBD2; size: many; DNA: TGTGCCAGCACCAACCCCGGGACTAGCTACGAGCAGTACTTC; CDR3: CASTNPGTSYEQYF
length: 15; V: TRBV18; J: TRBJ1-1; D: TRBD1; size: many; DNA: TGTGCCAGCTCACCACAGGTGGGACAGGGGTTTGAAGCTTTCTTT; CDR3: CASSPQVGQGFEAFF
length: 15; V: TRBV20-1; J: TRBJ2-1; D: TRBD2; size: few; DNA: TGCAGTGCTAGAGAGGCAGCGGGAGGGAAAAATGAGCAGTTCTTC; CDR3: CSAREAAGGKNEQFF
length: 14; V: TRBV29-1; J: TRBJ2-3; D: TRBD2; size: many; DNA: TGCGGTACGATCGGGGGGGCTGAGTCAGATACGCAGTATTTT; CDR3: CGTIGGAESDTQYF